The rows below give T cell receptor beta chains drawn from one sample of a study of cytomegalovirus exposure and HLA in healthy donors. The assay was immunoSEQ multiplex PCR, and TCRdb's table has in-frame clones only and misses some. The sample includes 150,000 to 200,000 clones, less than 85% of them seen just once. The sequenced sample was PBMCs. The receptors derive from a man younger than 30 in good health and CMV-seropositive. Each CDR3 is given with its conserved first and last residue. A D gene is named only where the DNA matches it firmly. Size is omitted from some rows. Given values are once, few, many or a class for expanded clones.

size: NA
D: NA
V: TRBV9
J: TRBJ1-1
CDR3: CASSVVFEGENTEAFF
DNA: TGTGCCAGCAGCGTAGTTTTTGAGGGTGAGAACACTGAAGCTTTCTTT

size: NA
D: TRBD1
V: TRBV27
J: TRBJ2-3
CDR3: CASVARGRDTDTQYF
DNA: TGTGCCAGCGTGGCCAGGGGGAGAGACACAGATACGCAGTATTTT

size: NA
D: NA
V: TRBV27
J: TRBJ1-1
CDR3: CASSRSMNTEAFF
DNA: TGTGCCAGCAGCCGGAGCATGAACACTGAAGCTTTCTTT

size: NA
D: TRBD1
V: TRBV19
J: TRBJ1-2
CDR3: CASLRDRGYDYGYTF
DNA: TGTGCCAGTCTCCGGGACAGGGGCTACGACTATGGCTACACCTTC

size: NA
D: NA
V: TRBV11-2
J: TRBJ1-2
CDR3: CASSLDRGPRGYTF
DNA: TGTGCCAGCAGCTTAGACAGGGGCCCTCGGGGCTACACCTTC

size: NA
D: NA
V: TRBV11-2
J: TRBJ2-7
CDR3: CASSILTDEQYF
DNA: TGTGCCAGCAGCATTCTGACAGACGAGCAGTACTTC

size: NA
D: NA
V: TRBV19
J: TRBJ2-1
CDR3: CASSVSGNSYNEQFF
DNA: TGTGCCAGTAGTGTTAGCGGAAACTCCTACAATGAGCAGTTCTTC

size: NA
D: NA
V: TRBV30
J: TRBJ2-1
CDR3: CAWSRQGRDEQFF
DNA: TGTGCCTGGAGTCGACAGGGGAGGGATGAGCAGTTCTTC

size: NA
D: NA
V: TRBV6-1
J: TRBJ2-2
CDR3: CASTQTGMELFF
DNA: TGTGCCAGCACCCAGACAGGAATGGAGCTGTTTTTT

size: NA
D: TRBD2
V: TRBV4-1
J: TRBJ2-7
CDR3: CASSQGTGGESYEQYF
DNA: TGCGCCAGCAGCCAAGGAACCGGGGGGGAATCCTACGAGCAGTACTTC

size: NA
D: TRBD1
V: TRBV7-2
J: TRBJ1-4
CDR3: CASSFRGGVAEKLFF
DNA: TGTGCCAGCAGCTTTCGAGGGGGCGTAGCGGAAAAACTGTTTTTT

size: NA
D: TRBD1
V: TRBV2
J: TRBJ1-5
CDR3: CASRPGQGSQPQHF
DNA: TGTGCCAGCAGACCGGGACAGGGATCTCAGCCCCAGCATTTT

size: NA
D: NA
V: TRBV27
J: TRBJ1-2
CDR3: CASSLDRNGPYYGYTF
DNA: TGTGCCAGCAGCCTCGACAGGAACGGCCCCTACTATGGCTACACCTTC

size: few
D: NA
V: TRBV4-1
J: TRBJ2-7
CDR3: CASSQEVSSYEQYF
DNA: TGCGCCAGCAGCCAAGAGGTCAGCTCCTACGAGCAGTACTTC

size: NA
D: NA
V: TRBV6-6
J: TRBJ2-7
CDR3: CATSSDSSYEQYF
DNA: TGTGCCACCTCTAGCGACAGCTCCTACGAGCAGTACTTC

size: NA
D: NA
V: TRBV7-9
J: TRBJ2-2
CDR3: CASSLEGQGSGTGELFF
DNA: TGTGCCAGCAGCTTAGAAGGGCAGGGCAGTGGCACCGGGGAGCTGTTTTTT

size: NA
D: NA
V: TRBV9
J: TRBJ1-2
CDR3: CASSARWGGNYGYTF
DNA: TGTGCCAGCAGCGCTAGGTGGGGGGGAAACTATGGCTACACCTTC

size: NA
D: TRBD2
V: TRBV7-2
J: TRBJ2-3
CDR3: CASSLAPLAGQDTQYF
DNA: TGTGCCAGCAGCTTAGCGCCACTAGCGGGACAAGATACGCAGTATTTT

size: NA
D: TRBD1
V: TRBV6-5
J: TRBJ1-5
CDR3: CASSPGGNQPQHF
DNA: TGTGCCAGCAGTCCAGGGGGGAATCAGCCCCAGCATTTT

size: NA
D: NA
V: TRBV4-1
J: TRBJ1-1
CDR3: CASSQEGGTSNTEAFF
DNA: TGCGCCAGCAGCCAAGAGGGAGGGACAAGCAACACTGAAGCTTTCTTT

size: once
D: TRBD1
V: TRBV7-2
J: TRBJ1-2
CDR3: CASSSDREVYTF
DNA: TGTGCCAGCAGCTCCGACAGGGAGGTCTACACCTTC

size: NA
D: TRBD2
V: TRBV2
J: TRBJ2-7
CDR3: CASSSAKTSGRATYEQYF
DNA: TGTGCCAGCAGTTCTGCCAAGACTAGCGGGAGGGCGACCTACGAGCAGTACTTC

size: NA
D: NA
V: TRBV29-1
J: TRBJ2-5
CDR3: CSVENRYGTPLETQYF
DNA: TGCAGCGTTGAGAATAGGTACGGGACTCCGCTGGAGACCCAGTACTTC

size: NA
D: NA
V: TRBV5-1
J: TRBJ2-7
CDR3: CASSSRDTSYEQYF
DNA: TGCGCCAGCAGCTCCCGGGACACCTCCTACGAGCAGTACTTC

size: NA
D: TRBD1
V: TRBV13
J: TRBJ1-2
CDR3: CASSLDRIYGYTF
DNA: TGTGCCAGCAGCTTGGACAGGATCTATGGCTACACCTTC

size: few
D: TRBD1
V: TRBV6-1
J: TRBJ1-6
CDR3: CASKPLGTDNSPLHF
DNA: TGTGCCAGCAAACCCTTGGGGACAGATAATTCACCCCTCCACTTT

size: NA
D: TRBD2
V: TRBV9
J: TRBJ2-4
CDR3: CASSVDGLAGASFKNIQYF
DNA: TGTGCCAGCAGCGTAGACGGACTAGCGGGAGCCTCTTTCAAAAACATTCAGTACTTC

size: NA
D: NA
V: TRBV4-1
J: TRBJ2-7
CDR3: CASSQGRDFYEQYF
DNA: TGCGCCAGCAGCCAAGGTCGGGATTTCTACGAGCAGTACTTC

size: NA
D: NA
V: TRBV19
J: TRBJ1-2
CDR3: CASSIDAGRPNYGYTF
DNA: TGTGCCAGTAGTATAGATGCGGGACGGCCAAACTATGGCTACACCTTC

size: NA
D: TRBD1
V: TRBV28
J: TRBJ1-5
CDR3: CASGVPDRGWNQPQHF
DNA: TGTGCCAGCGGGGTACCTGACAGGGGCTGGAATCAGCCCCAGCATTTT

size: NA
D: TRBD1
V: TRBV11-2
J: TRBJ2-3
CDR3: CASSRQGANTQYF
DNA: TGTGCCAGCAGTCGACAGGGGGCGAATACGCAGTATTTT

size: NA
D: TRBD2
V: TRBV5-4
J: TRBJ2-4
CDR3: CASSPAGGKNIQYF
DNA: TGTGCCAGCAGCCCGGCGGGGGGTAAAAACATTCAGTACTTC

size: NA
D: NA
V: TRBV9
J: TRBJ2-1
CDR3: CASSTQATDNEQFF
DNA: TGTGCCAGCAGCACCCAAGCGACCGACAATGAGCAGTTCTTC

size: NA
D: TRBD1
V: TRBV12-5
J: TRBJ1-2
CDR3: CASGLGLGQNYGYTF
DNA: TGTGCTAGTGGTTTGGGACTGGGACAGAACTATGGCTACACCTTC

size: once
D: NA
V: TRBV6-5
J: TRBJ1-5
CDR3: CASSYKGDQPQHF
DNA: TGTGCCAGCAGTTACAAGGGGGATCAGCCCCAGCATTTT

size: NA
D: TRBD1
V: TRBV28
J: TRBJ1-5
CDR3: CASSSQGAGNQPQHF
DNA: TGTGCCAGCAGTTCTCAGGGGGCGGGGAATCAGCCCCAGCATTTT

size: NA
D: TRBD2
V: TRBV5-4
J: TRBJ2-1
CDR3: CASSGEGNEQFF
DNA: TGTGCCAGCAGCGGGGAGGGTAATGAGCAGTTCTTC

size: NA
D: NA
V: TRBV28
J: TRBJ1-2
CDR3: CASSEDSSAGYTF
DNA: TGTGCCAGCAGTGAAGACAGCTCAGCCGGCTACACCTTC

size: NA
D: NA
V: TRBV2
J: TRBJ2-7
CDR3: CASSDLRGSGKAYEQYF
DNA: TGTGCCAGCAGTGATTTAAGGGGGTCAGGGAAAGCCTACGAGCAGTACTTC

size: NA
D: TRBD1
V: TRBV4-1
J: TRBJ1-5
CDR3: CASSPRPGQGNQPQHF
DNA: TGCGCCAGCAGTCCGCGGCCAGGACAGGGCAATCAGCCCCAGCATTTT

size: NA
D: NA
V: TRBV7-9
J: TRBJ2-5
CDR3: CASSSTGTQYF
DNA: TGTGCCAGCAGCTCAACGGGGACCCAGTACTTC

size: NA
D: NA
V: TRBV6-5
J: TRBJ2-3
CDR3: CASSYSGRSTDTQYF
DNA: TGTGCCAGCAGTTACTCGGGCAGAAGCACAGATACGCAGTATTTT

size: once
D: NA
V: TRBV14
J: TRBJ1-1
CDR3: CASSFATGTEAFF
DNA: TGTGCCAGCAGCTTCGCAACAGGGACTGAAGCTTTCTTT

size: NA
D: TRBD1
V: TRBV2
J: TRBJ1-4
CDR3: CASEGAGWAEKLFF
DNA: TGTGCCAGCGAGGGGGCAGGGTGGGCAGAAAAACTGTTTTTT

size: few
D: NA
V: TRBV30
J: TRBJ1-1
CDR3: CACKRNRESEAFF
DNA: TGTGCCTGCAAACGCAACAGGGAGTCAGAAGCTTTCTTT

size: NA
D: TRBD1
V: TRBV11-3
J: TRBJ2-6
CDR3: CASSSLTGGSSGANVLTF
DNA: TGTGCCAGCAGCTCGTTGACAGGGGGATCATCTGGGGCCAACGTCCTGACTTTC

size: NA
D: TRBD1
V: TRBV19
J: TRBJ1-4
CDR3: CASSIRQGADEKLFF
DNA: TGTGCCAGTAGTATACGACAGGGGGCCGATGAAAAACTGTTTTTT

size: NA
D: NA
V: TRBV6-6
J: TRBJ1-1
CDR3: CASSRTDSVNTEAFF
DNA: TGTGCCAGCAGTCGGACAGACAGTGTGAACACTGAAGCTTTCTTT

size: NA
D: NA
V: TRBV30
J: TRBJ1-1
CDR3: CASQRGQHTEAFF
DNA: TGTGCCTCCCAACGCGGACAGCACACTGAAGCTTTCTTT

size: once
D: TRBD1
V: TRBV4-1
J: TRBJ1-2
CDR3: CASSQEPGQTYGYTF
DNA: TGCGCCAGCAGCCAAGAACCGGGACAGACCTATGGCTACACCTTC

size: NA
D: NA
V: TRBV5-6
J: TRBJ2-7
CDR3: CASTQGNDYEQYF
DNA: TGTGCCAGCACCCAGGGAAACGACTACGAGCAGTACTTC

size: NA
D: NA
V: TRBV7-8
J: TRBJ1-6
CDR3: CASSLERVGSSPLHF
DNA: TGTGCCAGCAGCTTAGAGCGGGTCGGGAGTTCACCCCTCCACTTT

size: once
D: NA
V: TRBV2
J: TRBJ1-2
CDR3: CASSGVQRFLPDGYTF
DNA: TGTGCCAGCAGTGGGGTTCAGCGATTCCTCCCGGATGGCTACACCTTC

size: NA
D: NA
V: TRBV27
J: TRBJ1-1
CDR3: CASSLRENTEAFF
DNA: TGTGCCAGCAGTTTAAGAGAGAACACTGAAGCTTTCTTT

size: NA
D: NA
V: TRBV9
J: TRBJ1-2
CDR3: CASSPGGEQNNYGYTF
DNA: TGTGCCAGCAGCCCCGGGGGGGAACAAAATAACTATGGCTACACCTTC

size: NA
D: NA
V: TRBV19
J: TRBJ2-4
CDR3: CASSIGLAKNIQYF
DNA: TGTGCCAGTAGTATCGGACTAGCCAAAAACATTCAGTACTTC

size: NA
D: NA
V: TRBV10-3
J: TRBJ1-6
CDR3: CAIAESGTRNSPLHF
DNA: TGTGCCATCGCAGAGTCCGGGACAAGGAATTCACCCCTCCACTTT

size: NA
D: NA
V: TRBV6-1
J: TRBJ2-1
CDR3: CASSELASAPNEQFF
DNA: TGTGCCAGCAGTGAACTGGCTAGCGCTCCCAATGAGCAGTTCTTC

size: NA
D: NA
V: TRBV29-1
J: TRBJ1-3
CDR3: CSVEDLHRALDSGNTIYF
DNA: TGCAGCGTTGAAGATCTTCACAGGGCCCTCGACTCTGGAAACACCATATATTTT

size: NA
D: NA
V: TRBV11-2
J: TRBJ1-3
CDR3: CASTIGVTNTIYF
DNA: TGTGCCAGCACAATAGGGGTGACAAACACCATATATTTT